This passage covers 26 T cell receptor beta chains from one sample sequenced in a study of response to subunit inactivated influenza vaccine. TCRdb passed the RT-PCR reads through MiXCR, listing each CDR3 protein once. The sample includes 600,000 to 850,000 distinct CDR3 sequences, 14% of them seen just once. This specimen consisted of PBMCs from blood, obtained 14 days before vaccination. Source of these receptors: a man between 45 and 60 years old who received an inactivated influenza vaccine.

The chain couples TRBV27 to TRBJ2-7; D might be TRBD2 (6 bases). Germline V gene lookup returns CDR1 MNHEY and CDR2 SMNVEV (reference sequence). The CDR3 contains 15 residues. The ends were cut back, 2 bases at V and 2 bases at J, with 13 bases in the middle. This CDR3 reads CASSLRDPGAYEQYF. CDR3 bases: TGTGCCAGCAGTTTACGGGACCCGGGGGCCTACGAGCAGTACTTC.

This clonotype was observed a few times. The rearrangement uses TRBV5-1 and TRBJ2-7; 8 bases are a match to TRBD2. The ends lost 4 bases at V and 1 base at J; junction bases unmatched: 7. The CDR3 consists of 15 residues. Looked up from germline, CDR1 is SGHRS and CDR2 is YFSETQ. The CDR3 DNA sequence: TGCGCCAGCAGCACCCTAGCGGGTGATTCCTACGAGCAGTACTTC. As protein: CASSTLAGDSYEQYF.

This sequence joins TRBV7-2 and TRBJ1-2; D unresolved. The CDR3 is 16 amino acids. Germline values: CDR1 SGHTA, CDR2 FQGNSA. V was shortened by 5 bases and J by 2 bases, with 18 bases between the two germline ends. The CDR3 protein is CASSPMGRRENYGYTF. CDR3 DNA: TGTGCCAGCAGCCCCATGGGCAGGCGTGAGAACTATGGCTACACCTTC.

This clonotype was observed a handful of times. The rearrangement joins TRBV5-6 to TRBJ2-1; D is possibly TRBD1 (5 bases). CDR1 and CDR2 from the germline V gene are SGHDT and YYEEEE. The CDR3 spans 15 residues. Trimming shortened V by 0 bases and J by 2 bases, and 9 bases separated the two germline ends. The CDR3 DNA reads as TGTGCCAGCAGCTTGGGTGTGACAGCCTACAATGAGCAGTTCTTC. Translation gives CASSLGVTAYNEQFF.

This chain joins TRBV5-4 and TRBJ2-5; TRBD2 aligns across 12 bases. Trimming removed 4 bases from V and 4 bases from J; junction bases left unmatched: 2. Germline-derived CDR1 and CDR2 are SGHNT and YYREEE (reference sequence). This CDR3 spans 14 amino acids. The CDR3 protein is CASSTTSGGETQYF. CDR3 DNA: TGTGCCAGCAGCACGACTAGCGGGGGAGAGACCCAGTACTTC.

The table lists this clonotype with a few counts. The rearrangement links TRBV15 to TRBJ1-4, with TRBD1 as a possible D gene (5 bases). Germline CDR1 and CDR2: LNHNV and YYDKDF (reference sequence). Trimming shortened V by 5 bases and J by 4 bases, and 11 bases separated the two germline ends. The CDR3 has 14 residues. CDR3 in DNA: TGTGCCACCAGCGCCCGACAGAGTAATGAAAAACTGTTTTTT. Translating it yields CATSARQSNEKLFF.

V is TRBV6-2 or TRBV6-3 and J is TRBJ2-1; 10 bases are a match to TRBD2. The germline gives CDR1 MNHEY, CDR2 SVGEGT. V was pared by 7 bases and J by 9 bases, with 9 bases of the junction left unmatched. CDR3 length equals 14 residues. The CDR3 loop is CASTPSGSVGEQFF. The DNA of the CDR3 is TGTGCCAGCACCCCTAGCGGGAGCGTGGGTGAGCAGTTCTTC.

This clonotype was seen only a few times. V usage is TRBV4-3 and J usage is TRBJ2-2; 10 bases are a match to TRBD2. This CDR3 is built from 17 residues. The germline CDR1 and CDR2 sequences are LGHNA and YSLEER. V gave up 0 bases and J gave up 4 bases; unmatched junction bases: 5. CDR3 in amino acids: CASSQDPLAGVTGELFF. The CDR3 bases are TGCGCCAGCAGCCAAGATCCGCTAGCGGGAGTCACCGGGGAGCTGTTTTTT.

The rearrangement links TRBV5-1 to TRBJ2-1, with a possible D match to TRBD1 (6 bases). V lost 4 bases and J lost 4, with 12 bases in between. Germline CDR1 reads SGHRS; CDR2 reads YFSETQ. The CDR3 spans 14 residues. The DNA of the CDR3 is TGCGCCAGCAGCATCAGGGGCCGGTACAATGAGCAGTTCTTC. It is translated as CASSIRGRYNEQFF.

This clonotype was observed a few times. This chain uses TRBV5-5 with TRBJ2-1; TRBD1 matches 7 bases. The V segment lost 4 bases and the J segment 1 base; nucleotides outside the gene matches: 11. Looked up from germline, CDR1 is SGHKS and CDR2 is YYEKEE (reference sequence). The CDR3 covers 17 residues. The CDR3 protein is CASSAFWTRGSYNEQFF. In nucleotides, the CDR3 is TGTGCCAGCAGCGCCTTTTGGACCAGGGGGTCCTACAATGAGCAGTTCTTC.

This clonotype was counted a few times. The CDR3 here is CAWSLQANQPQHF. CDR3 in DNA: TGTGCCTGGAGTCTCCAAGCCAATCAGCCCCAGCATTTT. V gene TRBV30 combines with J gene TRBJ1-5; no firm D call. CDR1 and CDR2 (germline): GTSNPN, SVGIG (reference sequence). CDR3 length: 13 residues. Deletions cut 2 bases from V and 3 bases from J, with 8 bases between.

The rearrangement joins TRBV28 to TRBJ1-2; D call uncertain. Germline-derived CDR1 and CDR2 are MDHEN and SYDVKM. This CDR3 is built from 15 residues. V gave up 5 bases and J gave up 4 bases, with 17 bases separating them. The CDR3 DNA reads TGTGCCAGCAGTACTAACAGTGGCCATATCTATGGCTACACCTTC. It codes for CASSTNSGHIYGYTF.

The CDR3: CASSGPTSGANVLTF. The CDR3 region has the DNA TGTGCCAGCAGTGGACCGACTAGCGGGGCCAACGTCCTGACTTTC. V is TRBV2 and J is TRBJ2-6; TRBD2 aligns across 7 bases. From germline, CDR1 is SNHLY and CDR2 FYNNEI. V shed 4 bases and J 4 bases; nucleotides not matched to a gene: 4. There are 15 residues in the CDR3.

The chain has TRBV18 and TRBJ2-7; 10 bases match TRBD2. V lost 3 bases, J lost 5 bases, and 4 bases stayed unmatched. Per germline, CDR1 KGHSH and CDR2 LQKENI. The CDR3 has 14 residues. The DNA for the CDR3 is TGTGCCAGCTCACCCCCGGGACTAGCGAACGAGCAGTACTTC. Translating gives CASSPPGLANEQYF.

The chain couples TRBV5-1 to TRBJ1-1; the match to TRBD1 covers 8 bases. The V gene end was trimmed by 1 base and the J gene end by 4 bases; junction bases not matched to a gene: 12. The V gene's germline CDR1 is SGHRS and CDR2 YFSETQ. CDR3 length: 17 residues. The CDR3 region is CASSLTSQGALGTEAFF. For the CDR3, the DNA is TGCGCCAGCAGCTTGACGTCTCAGGGGGCGCTGGGCACTGAAGCTTTCTTT.

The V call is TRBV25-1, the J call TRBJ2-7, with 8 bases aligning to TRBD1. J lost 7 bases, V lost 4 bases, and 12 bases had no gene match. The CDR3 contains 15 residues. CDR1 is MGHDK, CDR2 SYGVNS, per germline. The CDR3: CASSGRTGLRFEQYF. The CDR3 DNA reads TGTGCCAGCAGTGGCCGGACAGGGCTCCGGTTTGAGCAGTACTTC.

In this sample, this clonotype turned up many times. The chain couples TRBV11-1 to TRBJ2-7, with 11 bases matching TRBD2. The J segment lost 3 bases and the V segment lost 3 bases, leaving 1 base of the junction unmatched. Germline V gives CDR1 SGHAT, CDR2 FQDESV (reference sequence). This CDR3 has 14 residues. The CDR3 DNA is TGTGCCAGCAGCTTGGGACTAGCGGACTACGAGCAGTACTTC. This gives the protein CASSLGLADYEQYF.

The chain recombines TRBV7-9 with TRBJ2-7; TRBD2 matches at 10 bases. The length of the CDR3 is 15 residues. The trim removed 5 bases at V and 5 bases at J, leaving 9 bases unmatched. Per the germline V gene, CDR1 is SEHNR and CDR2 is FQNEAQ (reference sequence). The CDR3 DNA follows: TGTGCCAGCAGCCGACTCAGCGGGAGGGCCCACGAGCAGTACTTC. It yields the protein CASSRLSGRAHEQYF. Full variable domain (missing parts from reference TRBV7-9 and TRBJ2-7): DTGVSQNPRHKITKRGQNVTFRCDPISEHNRLYWYRQTLGQGPEFLTYFQNEAQLEKSRLLSDRFSAERPKGSFSTLEIQRTEQGDSAMYLCASSRLSGRAHEQYFGPGTRLTVT.

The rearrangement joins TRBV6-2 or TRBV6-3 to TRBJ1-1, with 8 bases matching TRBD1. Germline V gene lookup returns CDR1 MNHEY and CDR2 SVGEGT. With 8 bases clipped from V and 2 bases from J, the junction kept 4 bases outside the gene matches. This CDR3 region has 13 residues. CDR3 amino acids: CASVDRGNTEAFF. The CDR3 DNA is TGTGCCAGCGTTGACAGGGGTAACACTGAAGCTTTCTTT.

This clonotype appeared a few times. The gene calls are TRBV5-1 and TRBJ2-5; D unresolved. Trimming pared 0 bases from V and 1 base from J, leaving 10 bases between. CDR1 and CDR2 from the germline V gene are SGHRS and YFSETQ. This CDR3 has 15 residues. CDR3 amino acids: CASSLGSAAQETQYF. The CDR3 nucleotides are TGCGCCAGCAGCTTGGGTTCGGCTGCCCAAGAGACCCAGTACTTC.

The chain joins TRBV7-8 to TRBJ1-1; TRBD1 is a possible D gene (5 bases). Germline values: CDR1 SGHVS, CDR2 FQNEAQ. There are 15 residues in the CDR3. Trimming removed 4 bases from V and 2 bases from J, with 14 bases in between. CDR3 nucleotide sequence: TGTGCCAGCAGCTCTGGACGGGACTTTAACACTGAAGCTTTCTTT. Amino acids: CASSSGRDFNTEAFF.

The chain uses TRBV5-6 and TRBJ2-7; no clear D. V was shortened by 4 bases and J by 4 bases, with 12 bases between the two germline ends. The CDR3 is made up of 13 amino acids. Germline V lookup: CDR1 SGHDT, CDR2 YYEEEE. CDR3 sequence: CASSLSHTYEQYF. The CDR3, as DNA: TGTGCCAGCAGCCTCTCGCACACATACGAGCAGTACTTC. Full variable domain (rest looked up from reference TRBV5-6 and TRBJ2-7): DAGVTQSPTHLIKTRGQQVTLRCSPKSGHDTVSWYQQALGQGPQFIFQYYEEEERQRGNFPDRFSGHQFPNYSSELNVNALLLGDSALYLCASSLSHTYEQYFGPGTRLTVT.

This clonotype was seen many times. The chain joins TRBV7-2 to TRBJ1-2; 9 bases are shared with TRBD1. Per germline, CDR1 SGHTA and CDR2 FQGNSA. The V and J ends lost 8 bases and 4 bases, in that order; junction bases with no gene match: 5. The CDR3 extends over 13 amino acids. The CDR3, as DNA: TGTGCCAGCTCTCAGGACAGGGGCTATGGCTACACCTTC. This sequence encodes CASSQDRGYGYTF. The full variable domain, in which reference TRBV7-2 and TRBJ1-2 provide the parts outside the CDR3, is GAGVSQSPSNKVTEKGKDVELRCDPISGHTALYWYRQSLGQGLEFLIYFQGNSAPDKSGLPSDRFSAERTGGSVSTLTIQRTQQEDSAVYLCASSQDRGYGYTFGSGTRLTVV.

The DNA of the CDR3 is TGTGCCAGCAGCTTAGTGGGGCCTTCGAACACCGGGGAGCTGTTTTTT. Its protein is CASSLVGPSNTGELFF. J is TRBJ2-2 and V is TRBV7-2; D possibly corresponds to TRBD1 (5 bases). The CDR3 loop spans 16 amino acids. Trimming stripped 1 base from V and 0 bases from J, with 9 bases between. Germline CDR1 and CDR2: SGHTA and FQGNSA. The full variable domain, in which reference TRBV7-2 and TRBJ2-2 provide the parts outside the CDR3, is GAGVSQSPSNKVTEKGKDVELRCDPISGHTALYWYRQSLGQGLEFLIYFQGNSAPDKSGLPSDRFSAERTGGSVSTLTIQRTQQEDSAVYLCASSLVGPSNTGELFFGEGSRLTVL.

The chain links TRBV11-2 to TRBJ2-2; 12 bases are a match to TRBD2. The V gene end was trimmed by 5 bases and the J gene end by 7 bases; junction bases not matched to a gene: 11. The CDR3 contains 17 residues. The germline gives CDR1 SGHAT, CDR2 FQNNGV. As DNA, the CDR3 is TGTGCCAGCAGCCGGCGACTAGCGGGAGAAGGGGGCGGGGAGCTGTTTTTT. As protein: CASSRRLAGEGGGELFF. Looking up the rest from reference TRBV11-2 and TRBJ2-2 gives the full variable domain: EAGVAQSPRYKIIEKRQSVAFWCNPISGHATLYWYQQILGQGPKLLIQFQNNGVVDDSQLPKDRFSAERLKGVDSTLKIQPAKLEDSAVYLCASSRRLAGEGGGELFFGEGSRLTVL.

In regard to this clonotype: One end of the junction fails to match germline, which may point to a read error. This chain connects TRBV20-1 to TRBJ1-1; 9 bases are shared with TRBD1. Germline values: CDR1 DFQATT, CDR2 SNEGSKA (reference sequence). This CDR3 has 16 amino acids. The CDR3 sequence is CCARDSGTGRGTEAFF. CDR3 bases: TGCTGTGCTAGAGATTCCGGGACAGGGAGGGGCACTGAAGCTTTCTTT.